This T cell receptor (beta chain) was documented in a study of control samples from healthy donors and cancer patients. The CDR3 extends over 15 amino acids. The V and J ends lost 2 bases and 1 base respectively, with 12 bases between them. The germline CDR1 and CDR2 sequences are SGHRS and YFSETQ. Profiled with immunoSEQ multiplex PCR; TCRdb holds only in-frame clones, not every one. The sample consists of about 73,000 clones, approximately 94% of them appearing once. The receptor's source is a woman aged 40 to 50 in good health. J is TRBJ2-5 and V is TRBV5-1; D is perhaps TRBD2 (5 bases). Sequenced material: blood. The CDR3, as DNA: TGCGCCAGCAGCTTTTTTGGCGGGCTCCAAGAGACCCAGTACTTC. It encodes CASSFFGGLQETQYF. Filled out from reference TRBV5-1 and TRBJ2-5, the complete variable domain reads KAGVTQTPRYLIKTRGQQVTLSCSPISGHRSVSWYQQTPGQGLQFLFEYFSETQRNKGNFPGRFSGRQFSNSRSEMNVSTLELGDSALYLCASSFFGGLQETQYFGPGTRLLVL.